The present T cell receptor beta chain was sequenced within a study of control samples from healthy donors and cancer patients. Only in-frame clones appear in the TCRdb table, and some are missing; sequencing was by immunoSEQ multiplex PCR. The data hold 100,000 to 150,000 clones, with over 75% observed a single time. Germline lookup yields CDR1 LNHDA and CDR2 SQIVND (reference sequence). The CDR3 consists of 11 residues. Trimming removed 5 bases from V and 8 bases from J, with 7 bases in between. The chain couples TRBV19 to TRBJ1-3, with D hard to call. The specimen was blood. The source is a man aged 18-30 years in good health. In DNA form, the CDR3 reads TGTGCCAGTAGTTTTACGGACACCATATATTTT. Translating it yields CASSFTDTIYF.